The present TCR beta chain was sequenced within a study of blood T cell repertoires in COVID-19. Study-wide context: Collection of acute and convalescent COVID-19 samples took place in the United States, Italy and Spain. PBMCs, B-cell-depleted T cells, or T cells were the source of the cDNA or gDNA that made up the material.

In the original processing: Reference gene primer amplification gave estimated nucleated cell counts. Profiled with immunoSEQ multiplex PCR; TCRdb holds only in-frame clones, not every one. V, J and clone size are taken as reported in that table, and D and trimming were inferred from the DNA itself. Of around 190,000 clones listed, about 88% are singletons. Recruited during active infection, patients (from Seattle) were subsequently followed longitudinally. The CDR3 runs to 13 residues. Germline V gene lookup returns CDR1 LGHDT and CDR2 YNNKEL (reference sequence). Losses at the gene ends were 4 bases for V and 3 bases for J; bases not matched to a gene: 2.

This receptor was obtained from a man between 45 and 60 years old with COVID-19, enrolled during active disease. The chain links TRBV3-1 (or the pseudogene TRBV3-2) to TRBJ1-1; 7 bases line up with TRBD1. Source material: peripheral blood. CDR3 DNA: TGTGCCAGCAGCCCAGGGGGACACACTGAAGCTTTCTTT. It translates to CASSPGGHTEAFF.